This entry lists 26 T cell receptor beta chains sequenced from one sample in a study of blood T cell repertoires in COVID-19. The protocol was immunoSEQ multiplex PCR, while the TCRdb copy is restricted to in-frame clones and leaves out a portion. The table records around 220,000 clones, approximately 80% of them present only once. The sequencing sample was made of PBMCs or T cells enriched from blood (not recorded which). These receptors were obtained from a woman in her thirties or forties with acute COVID-19.

This chain links TRBV6-2 or TRBV6-3 with TRBJ2-7, with a weak D call TRBD1 (6 bases). This CDR3 comprises 15 residues. V lost 2 bases, J lost 4 bases, and 15 bases lay in between. The germline gives CDR1 MNHEY, CDR2 SVGEGT. The CDR3 protein is CASSYGSTGRYEQYF. DNA of the CDR3: TGTGCCAGCAGTTACGGTTCGACAGGACGATACGAGCAGTACTTC.

V is TRBV30 and J is TRBJ2-2; D possibly corresponds to TRBD1 (6 bases). The CDR3 is made up of 12 amino acids. CDR1 is GTSNPN, CDR2 SVGIG, per germline (reference sequence). Trimming removed 4 bases from V and 5 bases from J, with 8 bases in between. CDR3 sequence: CAWKQGTGELFF. The DNA of the CDR3 is TGTGCCTGGAAACAGGGAACCGGGGAGCTGTTTTTT.

This clone has only a few counts. V gene TRBV13 combines with J gene TRBJ1-6, with TRBD1 matching 7 bases. Germline lookup yields CDR1 PRHDT and CDR2 FYEKMQ (reference sequence). The junction had 5 bases not matched to a gene; V was cut back by 1 base and J by 2 bases. CDR3 length: 17 residues. The DNA of the CDR3 is TGTGCCAGCAGCTTAGATGAAGGGGGCGCCTATAATTCACCCCTCCACTTT. It specifies CASSLDEGGAYNSPLHF.

The chain recombines TRBV28 with TRBJ1-5; D possibly corresponds to TRBD1 (6 bases). This CDR3 is 14 amino acids long. CDR1 is MDHEN, CDR2 SYDVKM, per germline. The V end was cut by 2 bases, the J end by 7 bases, with 12 bases between. CDR3 sequence: CASSLGGSGQPQHF. CDR3 nucleotide sequence: TGTGCCAGCAGTTTAGGGGGCAGTGGCCAGCCCCAGCATTTT.

The rearrangement links TRBV28 to TRBJ1-1; no reliable D call. The CDR3 has 14 residues. Between the trimmed V and J ends, which lost 4 bases and 6 bases, there was a span of 15 bases. Germline V lookup: CDR1 MDHEN, CDR2 SYDVKM. DNA of the CDR3: TGTGCCAGCAGTTCCAATCCGGTGGGCGCTGAAGCTTTCTTT. Translated, it gives CASSSNPVGAEAFF.

This chain joins TRBV28 and TRBJ1-4; D perhaps matches TRBD1 (6 bases). The CDR3 sequence is 16 residues long. Per germline, CDR1 MDHEN and CDR2 SYDVKM. V was shortened by 2 bases and J by 5 bases, with 15 bases between the two germline ends. In DNA, the CDR3 is TGTGCCAGCAGTTTAGCCCACAGGGAGCCCAATGAAAAACTGTTTTTT. It specifies CASSLAHREPNEKLFF.

This chain connects TRBV28 to TRBJ1-2, with 7 bases fitting TRBD1. Germline assignment: CDR1 MDHEN and CDR2 SYDVKM. The V and J ends lost 8 bases and 3 bases, in that order; junction bases with no gene match: 0. The CDR3 spans 11 residues. Written as DNA, the CDR3 is TGTGCCAGCGGACAGGACTATGGCTACACCTTC. It codes for CASGQDYGYTF.

The chain is built from TRBV11-2 and TRBJ2-1; 8 positions match TRBD1. The CDR3 consists of 13 residues. Germline V lookup: CDR1 SGHAT, CDR2 FQNNGV. The trim removed 1 base at V and 14 bases at J, leaving 7 bases unmatched. The CDR3 reads CASSLVPDRVEFF. Written as DNA, the CDR3 is TGTGCCAGCAGCTTAGTCCCGGACAGGGTCGAGTTCTTC.

The chain links TRBV18 to TRBJ1-1, with D maybe TRBD1 (5 bases). The germline gives CDR1 KGHSH, CDR2 LQKENI. The CDR3 covers 14 residues. V was pared by 1 base and J by 6 bases, with 12 bases between. CDR3 region: CASSPQGRSAEAFF. As DNA, the CDR3 is TGTGCCAGCTCACCACAGGGGCGGAGTGCTGAAGCTTTCTTT.

This clone appeared many times. This chain connects TRBV6-4 to TRBJ2-3, with 10 bases matching TRBD1. Looked up from germline, CDR1 is MRHNA and CDR2 is SNTAGT. This CDR3 comprises 15 residues. V shed 0 bases and J 4 bases; nucleotides not matched to a gene: 1. The CDR3 bases are TGTGCCAGCAGTGACTCGACAGGGGGCGCAGATACGCAGTATTTT. Protein product: CASSDSTGGADTQYF.

The J gene is TRBJ2-1, the V gene TRBV5-1; 11 nucleotides line up with TRBD2. There are 17 residues in the CDR3. J was trimmed by 4 bases and V by 4 bases; bases with no gene match: 10. Per the germline V gene, CDR1 is SGHRS and CDR2 is YFSETQ. The CDR3 reads CASSTFYSGRAYNEQFF. The CDR3 region has the DNA TGCGCCAGCAGCACATTTTATAGCGGGAGGGCGTACAATGAGCAGTTCTTC.

This clone has a single count. The chain employs TRBV30 and TRBJ2-2, with D possibly being TRBD1 (5 bases). Trimming cost V 0 bases and J 7 bases, with 9 bases left between them. CDR3 length: 13 amino acids. The germline CDR1 and CDR2 sequences are GTSNPN and SVGIG (reference sequence). The CDR3 here is CAWSVQRGGELFF. CDR3 coding DNA: TGTGCCTGGAGTGTACAAAGGGGCGGGGAGCTGTTTTTT.

The chain combines TRBV18 with TRBJ2-7; 7 bases align to TRBD1. This CDR3 is 14 amino acids long. V shed 8 bases and J 6 bases; nucleotides not matched to a gene: 13. Germline V gene data show CDR1 as KGHSH and CDR2 as LQKENI. This CDR3 is CASLASGQSGEQYF. The CDR3 DNA reads as TGTGCCAGCCTCGCCTCGGGACAGTCTGGCGAGCAGTACTTC. Full variable domain (remainder filled in from reference TRBV18 and TRBJ2-7): NAGVMQNPRHLVRRRGQEARLRCSPMKGHSHVYWYRQLPEEGLKFMVYLQKENIIDESGMPKERFSAEFPKEGPSILRIQQVVRGDSAAYFCASLASGQSGEQYFGPGTRLTVT.

This chain joins TRBV2 and TRBJ1-1; D perhaps matches TRBD1 (5 bases). This CDR3 is 13 amino acids long. V dropped 11 bases and J dropped 0 bases, with 13 bases sitting between them. CDR1 SNHLY and CDR2 FYNNEI come from the germline V gene. In DNA, the CDR3 is TGTGCCTCAGGGTTATTCATGAACACTGAAGCTTTCTTT. Translation gives CASGLFMNTEAFF.

The V and J genes are TRBV6-5 and TRBJ2-5, with a tentative D call TRBD2 (6 bases). CDR1 and CDR2 (germline): MNHEY, SVGAGI. With 7 bases removed from V and 6 bases from J, the gap between germline ends came to 18 bases. CDR3 length: 14 residues. The CDR3 region has the DNA TGTGCCAGCACCTCGGGACTCAGTGGGCAGACCCAGTACTTC. Translation gives CASTSGLSGQTQYF.

This clone was seen only a few times. The CDR3 nucleotides are TGCGCCAGCAGCCCGAGTAGGGGTTGGACTGAAGCTTTCTTT. Its translation: CASSPSRGWTEAFF. The chain recombines TRBV4-3 with TRBJ1-1; possible D gene TRBD1, 5 bases. The V end was cut by 4 bases, the J end by 5 bases, with 14 bases between. CDR1 and CDR2 from the germline V gene are LGHNA and YSLEER. The CDR3 covers 14 residues.

The chain has TRBV3-1 (or the pseudogene TRBV3-2) and TRBJ1-2; 7 nucleotides agree with TRBD1. Germline V gene data show CDR1 as LGHDT and CDR2 as YNNKEL (reference sequence). Germline trimming cut 1 base from V and 7 bases from J; bases unmatched to any gene: 3. The length of the CDR3 is 13 residues. CDR3 in amino acids: CASSQADRVGYTF. CDR3 DNA: TGTGCCAGCAGCCAAGCTGACAGGGTTGGCTACACCTTC.

V usage is TRBV28 and J usage is TRBJ1-2; D call uncertain. Trimming pared 3 bases from V and 2 bases from J, leaving 13 bases between. The CDR3 is made up of 15 amino acids. From germline, CDR1 is MDHEN and CDR2 SYDVKM. CDR3 bases: TGTGCCAGCAGTTTCGACCCGGGGAAAAACTATGGCTACACCTTC. Translating gives CASSFDPGKNYGYTF.

This clone was observed a single time. The gene calls are TRBV18 and TRBJ1-2; perhaps TRBD1 as D (6 bases). Trimming shortened V by 3 bases and J by 0 bases, and 11 bases separated the two germline ends. The CDR3 extends over 15 amino acids. Looked up from germline, CDR1 is KGHSH and CDR2 is LQKENI. The CDR3 region is CASSPVQGPNYGYTF. The CDR3 DNA follows: TGTGCCAGCTCACCTGTACAGGGCCCTAACTATGGCTACACCTTC.

The chain carries TRBV24-1 and TRBJ1-2; maybe TRBD1 (6 bases). There are 16 residues in the CDR3. Trimming left V 5 bases short and J 6 bases short, with 21 bases between. CDR1 is KGHDR, CDR2 SFDVKD, per germline. CDR3 sequence (DNA): TGTGCCACCAGTGCCGGCAGGCCGGACAGCATTAATGGCTACACCTTC. This sequence encodes CATSAGRPDSINGYTF.

The gene calls are TRBV2 and TRBJ1-1; 8 bases match TRBD1. The J segment lost 3 bases and the V segment lost 2 bases, leaving 11 bases of the junction unmatched. Germline V gene data show CDR1 as SNHLY and CDR2 as FYNNEI. The CDR3 totals 17 residues. The CDR3 region is CASSERAQGVGDTEAFF. Written as DNA, the CDR3 is TGTGCCAGCAGTGAACGGGCACAGGGGGTAGGTGACACTGAAGCTTTCTTT.

The rearrangement links TRBV5-5 to TRBJ2-7, with D possibly being TRBD1 (6 bases). The CDR3 is made up of 13 amino acids. The germline V and J ends were trimmed by 5 bases and 2 bases, with 11 bases remaining between them. Germline V gives CDR1 SGHKS, CDR2 YYEKEE (reference sequence). CDR3 loop: CASSPDRPYEQYF. As DNA, the CDR3 is TGTGCCAGCAGTCCGGACAGACCCTACGAGCAGTACTTC.

This clone was found a few times. The chain couples TRBV5-1 to TRBJ2-3, with TRBD1 matching over 7 bases. Trimming removed 7 bases from V and 8 bases from J; junction bases left unmatched: 10. This CDR3 spans 13 amino acids. Germline CDR1 reads SGHRS; CDR2 reads YFSETQ. The CDR3: CASRQGVDGTQYF. CDR3 nucleotides: TGCGCCAGCCGCCAGGGGGTGGACGGTACGCAGTATTTT. Looking up the rest from reference TRBV5-1 and TRBJ2-3 gives the full variable domain: KAGVTQTPRYLIKTRGQQVTLSCSPISGHRSVSWYQQTPGQGLQFLFEYFSETQRNKGNFPGRFSGRQFSNSRSEMNVSTLELGDSALYLCASRQGVDGTQYFGPGTRLTVL.

With regard to this clone: The same CDR3 also results from other DNA sequences found in this sample. The chain carries TRBV9 and TRBJ2-7, with TRBD2 matching over 12 bases. V lost 3 bases, J lost 4 bases, and 2 bases stayed unmatched. Germline lookup yields CDR1 SGDLS and CDR2 YYNGEE. This CDR3 comprises 14 residues. CDR3 residues: CASSALAGGYEQYF. The CDR3 coding sequence is TGTGCCAGCAGCGCGCTAGCGGGGGGGTACGAGCAGTACTTC.

The J gene is TRBJ1-2, the V gene TRBV24-1, with D unclear. The CDR3 has 15 residues. CDR1 and CDR2 from the germline V gene are KGHDR and SFDVKD. The V gene lost 5 bases and the J gene lost 4 bases, with 16 bases spanning the gap. CDR3: CATSASSGESYGYTF. CDR3 coding DNA: TGTGCCACCAGTGCCTCTTCCGGGGAGAGCTATGGCTACACCTTC.

The rearrangement joins TRBV12-3 or TRBV12-4 to TRBJ2-5; D may be TRBD1 (5 bases). The V and J ends lost 6 bases and 3 bases respectively, with 8 bases between them. The CDR3 length is 12 residues. DNA for the CDR3: TGTGCCAGCAGCCAGACAGAAGAGACCCAGTACTTC. Its translation is CASSQTEETQYF.